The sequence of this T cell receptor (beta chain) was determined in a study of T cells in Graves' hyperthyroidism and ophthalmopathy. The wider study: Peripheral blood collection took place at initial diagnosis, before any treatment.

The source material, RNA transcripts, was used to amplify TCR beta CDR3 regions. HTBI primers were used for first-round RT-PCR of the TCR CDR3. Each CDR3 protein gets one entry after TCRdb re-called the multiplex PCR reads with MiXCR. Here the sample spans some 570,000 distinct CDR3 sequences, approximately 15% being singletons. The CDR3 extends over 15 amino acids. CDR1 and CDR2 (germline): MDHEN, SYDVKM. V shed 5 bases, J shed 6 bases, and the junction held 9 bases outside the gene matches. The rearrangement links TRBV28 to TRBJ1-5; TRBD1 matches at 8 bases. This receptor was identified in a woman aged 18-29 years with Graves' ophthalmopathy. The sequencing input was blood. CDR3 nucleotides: TGTGCCAGCAGTCTACCCGGGACAGGCGGTCAGCCCCAGCATTTT. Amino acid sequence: CASSLPGTGGQPQHF.